This T cell receptor beta chain came from a study of regulatory T cells in long-lasting Graves disease. Whole-study context: Antithyroid drugs had been taken under 3 months by newly diagnosed Graves' patients. Study-level points and caveats: Newly diagnosed patients had higher TCR diversity than persistent Graves' patients did. New patients shared 966 public clonotypes, and persistent patients shared more, with 2,741. TRBV28, TRBJ1-2 and TRBJ2-5 emerged as the favored segments in persistent disease.

Regarding this clonotype: Its antigen is not identified.

Germline V lookup: CDR1 LGHDT, CDR2 YNNKEL (reference sequence). The CDR3 totals 14 residues. Trimming left V 0 bases short and J 5 bases short, with 10 bases between. Arm-PCR of CDR3 regions and iRepertoire HTBI primers were the basis on which TCR beta libraries were built. TCRdb re-derived calls from the multiplex PCR reads in MiXCR, one entry per CDR3 protein. The sample includes approximately 210,000 distinct CDR3 sequences, around 16% of them seen just once. Time point given: newly diagnosed GD, antithyroid drugs for less than 3 months. Extracted PBMC RNA gave rise to the TCR library. The rearrangement uses TRBV3-1 and TRBJ1-1; D gene ambiguous. The source of this sequence is a female donor with Graves disease. The sequences come from peripheral blood mononuclear cells (PBMCs), collected at new diagnosis, from a patient treated with antithyroid drugs. CDR3 bases: TGTGCCAGCAGCCAAGATTTGGGCGGGACTGAAGCTTTCTTT. Residues: CASSQDLGGTEAFF.